This TCR beta chain was sequenced for a study of tumor and adjacent non-tumor tissue in lung cancer. At the level of the study: Stage I to III disease affected ten to eleven men and several women aged about 31 to 80. Each sample yielded approximately 4 million productive TCRbeta reads on average.

This clonotype was recorded a few times. Its antigen remains unidentified. Study-wide points: Tumor repertoires had a smaller top 100 clone share than normal lung.

The library came from three nested PCR rounds adapted from ARM-PCR protocols. TCRdb processed the multiplex PCR reads anew with MiXCR; each CDR3 protein has one entry. The data show under 150,000 distinct CDR3 sequences, with approximately 64% seen just once and roughly 18% held by the top ten. RNA was extracted from bulk tissue without any cell sorting. This TCR was recovered from a man aged 60 to 75 with small cell lung cancer. Sequencing was carried out using lung tumor tissue.

CDR3 coding DNA: TGTGCCAGCAAGTTAATAGGAGGGGGTTCACCCCTCCACTTT. It codes for CASKLIGGGSPLHF. The gene calls are TRBV6-5 and TRBJ1-6; tentative D call: TRBD1 (6 bases). The CDR3 totals 14 residues. Trimming took off 7 bases at V and 9 bases at J, with 16 bases between the two ends. CDR1 MNHEY and CDR2 SVGAGI come from the germline V gene.